Sequencing of this TCR beta chain was carried out in a study of T cells after yellow fever vaccination. Ten or more counts support this clonotype. Antigen unknown. Synthesis of TCR cDNA relied on 5'RACE template switching, which attached a universal primer site and UMIs. Via MiXCR, TCRdb re-called the 5' RACE reads, giving one row per CDR3 protein. The sample lists 310,000 or so distinct CDR3 sequences, around 3.9% occurring once. Study-wide points: A large majority of primary-vaccination clones showed up again after the booster (96% CD4, around 90% CD8).

This sample comprised PBMCs, obtained on the day of the yellow fever booster vaccination. The receptor was isolated from a man between 18 and 29 years old who received the YFV17D yellow fever vaccine.

As DNA, the CDR3 is TGTGCCAGCAGTTGGGATGCTACGGGGCGCGAGCAGTACTTC. This encodes CASSWDATGREQYF. The chain joins TRBV12-3 or TRBV12-4 to TRBJ2-7; D is perhaps TRBD1 or TRBD2 (5 bases each). The germline V and J ends were trimmed by 4 bases and 6 bases, with 16 bases remaining between them. The CDR3 length is 14 residues.